This section outlines one TCR beta chain sequence together with its context. The source of the sample is a study of blood T cell repertoires in COVID-19. Whole-study context: Specimens from acute and convalescent COVID-19 originated in the United States, Italy and Spain.

Original analysis: Amplification of reference gene primers was used by the study to estimate nucleated cell counts. The protocol was immunoSEQ multiplex PCR, while the TCRdb copy is restricted to in-frame clones and leaves out a portion. The V and J calls and clone size were taken over from that table, and D and trimming were inferred from the DNA. Here the sample spans about 50,000 clones, roughly 87% being singletons. Germline V gene lookup returns CDR1 MNHEY and CDR2 SVGAGI. The CDR3 covers 13 residues. Trimming pared 5 bases from V and 1 base from J, leaving 6 bases between. Sequenced material: peripheral blood. The chain joins TRBV6-5 to TRBJ1-3; D remains unclear. The sequence came from a human donor in a cohort sampled during active COVID-19. Here the CDR3 reads CASSPTSGNTIYF. The CDR3 nucleotides are TGTGCCAGCAGTCCTACTTCTGGAAACACCATATATTTT.